The 26 T cell receptor beta chains in this list originate from one sample, sequenced in a study of cytomegalovirus exposure and HLA in healthy donors. Researchers ran the PCR with 60 Vbeta and 13 Jbeta primers. Libraries were prepared by immunoSEQ multiplex PCR; TCRdb keeps only in-frame clonotypes and omits some of them. Its listing shows about 140,000 clones. The sequencing input was PBMCs. The receptors stem from a woman under 30 in good health and CMV-seronegative.

This CDR3 reads CSATLLGQGDYNEQFF. CDR3 in DNA: TGCAGCGCCACCCTCCTAGGACAGGGGGACTACAATGAGCAGTTCTTC. The rearrangement joins TRBV29-1 to TRBJ2-1; 10 bases align to TRBD1. The germline V gene has CDR1 SQVTM and CDR2 ANQGSEA. This CDR3 comprises 16 residues. J gave up 3 bases and V 7 bases, and 12 bases lay outside the gene matches.

The V and J genes are TRBV5-1 and TRBJ2-7; TRBD2 aligns across 9 bases. The CDR3 covers 17 residues. CDR1 SGHRS and CDR2 YFSETQ come from the germline V gene. Unmatched junction bases numbered 9, after V lost 0 bases and J lost 2 bases. CDR3 sequence: CASSLVPSGIGPYEQYF. CDR3 in DNA: TGCGCCAGCAGCTTGGTCCCTAGCGGGATAGGACCCTACGAGCAGTACTTC.

The V and J genes are TRBV7-2 and TRBJ1-2; D is unresolved. Germline assignment: CDR1 SGHTA and CDR2 FQGNSA. V lost 5 bases and J lost 5, with 6 bases in between. This CDR3 has 11 amino acids. CDR3 DNA sequence: TGTGCCAGCAGCACATTTTATGGCTACACCTTC. Translated: CASSTFYGYTF.

This chain uses TRBV7-8 with TRBJ2-1; 11 bases agree with TRBD2. The CDR3 consists of 16 residues. Germline assignment: CDR1 SGHVS and CDR2 FQNEAQ. J lost 5 bases, V lost 5 bases, and 8 bases had no gene match. CDR3 amino acids: CASSETTSGIHNEQFF. The CDR3 DNA reads TGTGCCAGCAGCGAGACGACTAGCGGGATCCACAATGAGCAGTTCTTC.

V usage is TRBV4-1 and J usage is TRBJ2-7; D uncertain. This CDR3 is 15 amino acids long. Germline CDR1 MGHRA, CDR2 YSYEKL. V was cut by 1 base and J by 0 bases, with 10 bases left in between. The chain's CDR3 is CASSQGLNPSYEQYF. In nucleotides, the CDR3 is TGCGCCAGCAGCCAAGGACTGAATCCCTCCTACGAGCAGTACTTC.

CDR3 DNA sequence: TGCACCAGCAGCCACGGGACTAGCGTATCCTACGAGCAGTACGTC. Residues: CTSSHGTSVSYEQYV. The chain combines TRBV1 with TRBJ2-7; the table assigns TRBD2, which was not confirmed against the DNA. TRBV1 is tagged as a pseudogene. This CDR3 is 15 amino acids long.

The rearrangement joins TRBV11-2 to TRBJ2-2; the D gene is possibly TRBD2 (6 bases). Germline V lookup: CDR1 SGHAT, CDR2 FQNNGV. V lost 5 bases, J lost 5 bases, and 18 bases lay in between. The CDR3 loop spans 16 amino acids. The CDR3 nucleotides read TGTGCCAGCAGCCTGGGAGGACTTCCGAGAACCGGGGAGCTGTTTTTT. Residues: CASSLGGLPRTGELFF.

The chain links TRBV10-3 to TRBJ2-7; 7 bases are a match to TRBD2. The CDR3 runs 13 residues. Looked up from germline, CDR1 is ENHRY and CDR2 is SYGVKD. V trimming: 0 bases; J trimming: 6 bases; junction bases outside the gene matches: 2. The chain's CDR3 is CAISESGGGEQYV. CDR3 nucleotides: TGTGCCATCAGTGAGTCGGGCGGGGGCGAGCAGTACGTC.

The chain links TRBV7-8 to TRBJ2-3, with 10 bases identical to TRBD2. Losses at the gene ends were 5 bases for V and 3 bases for J; bases not matched to a gene: 8. This CDR3 has 16 amino acids. Germline CDR1 SGHVS, CDR2 FQNEAQ. The CDR3 bases are TGTGCCAGCAGCCCCGATCTAGCGGGAGTTACAGATACGCAGTATTTT. This translates into CASSPDLAGVTDTQYF.

The chain links TRBV18 to TRBJ2-3, with TRBD1 identical over 7 bases. The CDR3 extends over 15 amino acids. From germline, CDR1 is KGHSH and CDR2 LQKENI. J was trimmed by 3 bases and V by 2 bases; bases with no gene match: 5. The CDR3 protein is CASSPEGAGTDTQYF. DNA for the CDR3: TGTGCCAGCTCACCAGAGGGGGCTGGGACAGATACGCAGTATTTT.

This chain connects TRBV11-2 to TRBJ2-7; a weak D match, TRBD1 (6 bases). In germline, CDR1 is SGHAT, CDR2 FQNNGV. This CDR3 has 14 amino acids. V lost 5 bases to trimming and J lost 0 bases, with 11 bases between them. CDR3 region: CASSPPGHSYEQYV. CDR3 in DNA: TGTGCCAGCAGCCCTCCGGGACACTCCTACGAGCAGTACGTC.

The genes are TRBV7-2 and TRBJ2-1; 8 nucleotides align to TRBD2. The ends lost 3 bases at V and 0 bases at J; junction bases unmatched: 1. The CDR3 spans 15 residues. Germline loops: CDR1 SGHTA, CDR2 FQGNSA. CDR3 in DNA: TGTGCCAGCAGCTTCGGACTAGCCTCCTACAATGAGCAGTTCTTC. Translated, it gives CASSFGLASYNEQFF.

This chain joins TRBV9 and TRBJ2-2; TRBD2 agrees at 8 bases. Germline V gives CDR1 SGDLS, CDR2 YYNGEE. Germline trimming cut 3 bases from V and 5 bases from J; bases unmatched to any gene: 9. The CDR3 has 16 amino acids. DNA for the CDR3: TGTGCCAGCAGCGGCGGCAGCGGGAGTCAAACCGGGGAGCTGTTTTTT. Protein product: CASSGGSGSQTGELFF.

The DNA for the CDR3 is TGCGCCAGCAGCTTGGGACAAGACGAGCAGTACTTC. Amino acid sequence: CASSLGQDEQYF. The J gene is TRBJ2-5, the V gene TRBV5-1; D is unclear. Near its end, the DNA agrees better with TRBJ2-7, so the J call may be wrong. The germline V gene has CDR1 SGHRS and CDR2 YFSETQ. The CDR3 length is 12 residues.

This sequence joins TRBV9 and TRBJ1-2; D ambiguous. The CDR3 extends over 14 amino acids. With 0 bases removed from V and 2 bases from J, the gap between germline ends came to 8 bases. Germline V CDR1 and CDR2: SGDLS, YYNGEE. The CDR3 DNA reads as TGTGCCAGCAGCGTAGCCCCCGGGAACTATGGCTACACCTTC. This codes for CASSVAPGNYGYTF. Based on the CDR3 plus reference TRBV9 and TRBJ1-2, the full variable domain is DSGVTQTPKHLITATGQRVTLRCSPRSGDLSVYWYQQSLDQGLQFLIQYYNGEERAKGNILERFSAQQFPDLHSELNLSSLELGDSALYFCASSVAPGNYGYTFGSGTRLTVV.

The chain carries TRBV30 and TRBJ2-2, with 14 bases matching TRBD2. The CDR3 runs to 16 residues. The germline V gene has CDR1 GTSNPN and CDR2 SVGIG (reference sequence). Trimming cost V 0 bases and J 6 bases; bases outside gene matches: 3. CDR3 DNA sequence: TGTGCCTGGAGTGTTAGACTAGCGGGAGGGGCCGGGGAGCTGTTTTTT. This translates into CAWSVRLAGGAGELFF.

The chain has TRBV29-1 and TRBJ1-1, with TRBD1 matching 9 bases. CDR3 length equals 13 residues. The germline V gene encodes CDR1 SQVTM and CDR2 ANQGSEA. J gave up 1 base and V 7 bases, and 4 bases lay outside the gene matches. CDR3 amino acids: CSASTGGNTEAFF. The CDR3 coding sequence is TGCAGCGCCTCGACAGGGGGGAACACTGAAGCTTTCTTT.

The chain uses TRBV5-1 and TRBJ2-7; a weak D match, TRBD2 (6 bases). There are 14 residues in the CDR3. The germline V gene encodes CDR1 SGHRS and CDR2 YFSETQ. The V gene lost 5 bases and the J gene lost 1 base, with 13 bases spanning the gap. Here the CDR3 DNA reads TGCGCCAGCAGATGGGGACTCCTGTCCTACGAGCAGTACGTC. Encoded protein: CASRWGLLSYEQYV.

V gene TRBV7-2 combines with J gene TRBJ1-2; weak D call: TRBD1 (5 bases). This CDR3 is built from 15 residues. CDR1 and CDR2 from the germline V gene are SGHTA and FQGNSA. V was shortened by 3 bases and J by 4 bases, with 15 bases between the two germline ends. CDR3: CASSFTGYNPYGYTF. CDR3 bases: TGTGCCAGCAGCTTTACAGGCTATAACCCCTATGGCTACACCTTC.

The CDR3: CASSPRLGQGMHEQFF. In DNA form, the CDR3 reads TGTGCCAGCAGCCCGCGTCTGGGACAGGGGATGCATGAGCAGTTCTTC. The chain is built from TRBV7-8 and TRBJ2-1; TRBD1 agrees at 10 bases. V shed 5 bases and J 8 bases; nucleotides not matched to a gene: 12. This CDR3 contains 16 residues. Germline CDR1 SGHVS, CDR2 FQNEAQ.

This chain links TRBV16 with TRBJ2-3; D not resolved. Trimming removed 6 bases from V and 1 base from J, with 17 bases in between. There are 16 residues in the CDR3. Germline CDR1 and CDR2: KGHSY and FQNENV. The CDR3 DNA reads as TGTGCCAGCAGTAGTTATGAGGATGAGGGCACAGATACGCAGTATTTT. Residues: CASSSYEDEGTDTQYF.

The chain is built from TRBV11-3 and TRBJ1-2; possible D gene TRBD1, 6 bases. This CDR3 region has 14 residues. V lost 6 bases, J lost 6 bases, and 17 bases lay in between. Germline CDR1 reads SGHNT; CDR2 reads YENEEA. CDR3 amino acids: CASRNLEGVDGYTF. CDR3 bases: TGTGCCAGCAGAAACCTCGAGGGGGTTGATGGCTACACCTTC.

Notes on this clone: Other DNA sequences in this specimen translate into the identical CDR3. The rearrangement uses TRBV7-2 and TRBJ2-3; D possibly corresponds to TRBD1 (5 bases). Germline CDR1 and CDR2: SGHTA and FQGNSA. Trimming took off 4 bases at V and 1 base at J, with 12 bases between the two ends. The CDR3 is made up of 15 amino acids. CDR3 loop: CASSSRGSGTDTQYF. The CDR3 nucleotides read TGTGCCAGCAGCTCAAGGGGCTCCGGCACAGATACGCAGTATTTT. Full variable domain (missing parts from reference TRBV7-2 and TRBJ2-3): GAGVSQSPSNKVTEKGKDVELRCDPISGHTALYWYRQSLGQGLEFLIYFQGNSAPDKSGLPSDRFSAERTGGSVSTLTIQRTQQEDSAVYLCASSSRGSGTDTQYFGPGTRLTVL.

The chain has TRBV5-5 and TRBJ2-1; 9 nucleotides agree with TRBD2. V lost 4 bases, J lost 7 bases, and 9 bases stayed unmatched. The V gene's germline CDR1 is SGHKS and CDR2 YYEKEE (reference sequence). CDR3 length: 15 amino acids. The CDR3 protein is CASSPGTSWMNEQFF. DNA for the CDR3: TGTGCCAGCAGCCCCGGGACTAGCTGGATGAATGAGCAGTTCTTC.

The chain employs TRBV7-8 and TRBJ2-3, with TRBD1 matching over 7 bases. This CDR3 spans 14 amino acids. In germline, CDR1 is SGHVS, CDR2 FQNEAQ. J lost 6 bases, V lost 10 bases, and 13 bases had no gene match. This CDR3 is CATFLKGASDTQYF. The DNA of the CDR3 is TGTGCCACCTTCCTTAAGGGGGCTTCTGATACGCAGTATTTT.

V usage is TRBV7-8 and J usage is TRBJ2-5, with 8 nucleotides matching TRBD1. The last part of the DNA fits TRBJ2-7 better; the J call may be wrong. CDR3 length: 18 residues. Germline-derived CDR1 and CDR2 are SGHVS and FQNEAQ. CDR3 loop: CASSLEVQTGEDSYEQYF. The CDR3 DNA follows: TGTGCCAGCAGCTTAGAGGTCCAGACAGGGGAAGACTCCTACGAGCAGTACTTC.